This T cell receptor (beta chain) originates from a study of cytomegalovirus exposure and HLA in healthy donors. Study-wide results and caveats: Versus the 666-donor mean, an Asian-associated ancestry cluster reportedly showed fewer N-insertions in a later analysis. In a later analysis, around 18,000 TCR beta sequences were associated with HLA alleles at 0.05 false discovery rate.

Comments on this clone: The target antigen is unknown.

Primers for the PCR totalled 60 Vbeta and 13 Jbeta. Sequencing was performed with immunoSEQ multiplex PCR; in TCRdb, only in-frame clones are kept and a portion is missing. The data contain about 130,000 clones, around 85% of them singletons. Germline V gives CDR1 SNHLY, CDR2 FYNNEI. The CDR3 runs to 15 residues. V dropped 4 bases and J dropped 10 bases, with 20 bases sitting between them. The receptor was derived from a man between 18 and 29 years old in good health and CMV-seropositive. Sequencing was performed on PBMCs. The chain carries TRBV2 and TRBJ2-1; D uncertain. CDR3: CASSVVAFPIKEQFF. In DNA, the CDR3 is TGTGCCAGCAGTGTAGTCGCGTTCCCGATTAAGGAGCAGTTCTTC.